This T cell receptor (beta chain) was documented in a study of beta chain features in type 1 diabetes. Sequenced material consisted of expressed TCRB transcripts (all of the isolated RNA was reverse transcribed). Measured with immunoSEQ multiplex PCR; TCRdb has only the in-frame clones, and not every one. The data hold some 160,000 clones, with approximately 10% observed a single time. Germline V gene data show CDR1 as LNHDA and CDR2 as SQIVND (reference sequence). CDR3 length equals 11 residues. Trimming cost V 4 bases and J 4 bases, with 2 bases left between them. Study-level points and caveats: VDJ junctions from patients with type 1 diabetes contained fewer insertions and more deletions. PCR may have favored shorter templates equally in patients and controls. Type 1 diabetes patients showed a moderate but significant shortening of TCRB CDR3s in all four CD4+ subsets.

It was via CD45RO/CCR7/CD25/CD127/CD95/CD27 that CD4+ naive, central memory, regulatory and stem cell-like memory cells were sorted. Post-sort purity exceeded 95% for all sorted populations. This clone was detected a few times. Its antigen is as yet unknown. The chain links TRBV19 to TRBJ1-3; no definite D call. Material: central memory CD4+ T cells from blood. The receptor was derived from a woman between 25 and 40 years old with type 1 diabetes. In DNA, the CDR3 is TGTGCCAGTAGTACGGGAAACACCATATATTTT. It specifies CASSTGNTIYF.